These 9 T cell receptor beta chains share one sample of origin, sequenced in a study of CD8+ T cells in alopecia areata. Treatment defined: oral pan-JAK inhibitor, 5-10 mg twice daily. RNA extraction and reverse transcription yielded cDNA as sequencing template. Produced via immunoSEQ multiplex PCR; TCRdb's table is partial and in-frame only. The data contain about 280,000 clones, 55% to 70% of them singletons. The material was CD4+ T cells sorted from blood, obtained at week 24, from a patient treated with tofacitinib. The source of these receptors is a human donor with alopecia areata.

V usage is TRBV2 and J usage is TRBJ2-4; 7 bases are shared with TRBD1. The CDR3 sequence is 15 residues long. After removal of 5 bases from V and 12 bases from J, the junction contained 16 bases not matched to a gene. Germline V gives CDR1 SNHLY, CDR2 FYNNEI. The CDR3 nucleotides read TGTGCCAGCAGTTACGACAGGGTGGGAAATTGGGATCAGTACTTC. Translating gives CASSYDRVGNWDQYF. Full variable domain (outside the CDR3, taken from reference TRBV2 and TRBJ2-4): EPEVTQTPSHQVTQMGQEVILRCVPISNHLYFYWYRQILGQKVEFLVSFYNNEISEKSEIFDDQFSVERPDGSNFTLKIRSTKLEDSAMYFCASSYDRVGNWDQYFGAGTRLSVL.

This rearrangement joins TRBV30 to TRBJ1-2; unclear D gene. The V end was cut by 4 bases, the J end by 2 bases, with 14 bases between. CDR1 GTSNPN and CDR2 SVGIG come from the germline V gene (reference sequence). CDR3 length equals 14 residues. CDR3 DNA sequence: TGTGCCTGGACCCGTGGCGGGTTCAACTATGGCTACACCTTC. It codes for CAWTRGGFNYGYTF.

The V call is TRBV5-6, the J call TRBJ1-2; D is unclear. CDR3 length: 12 residues. The V end was cut by 0 bases, the J end by 4 bases, with 4 bases between. Germline V gene data show CDR1 as SGHDT and CDR2 as YYEEEE. DNA for the CDR3: TGTGCCAGCAGCTTGGATGGCTATGGCTACACCTTC. Protein: CASSLDGYGYTF.

The rearrangement joins TRBV28 to TRBJ2-7; tentative D call: TRBD1 (6 bases). The CDR3 is 16 amino acids. Germline V CDR1 and CDR2: MDHEN, SYDVKM. Trimming took 6 bases from V and 0 from J, leaving 18 bases between them. For the CDR3, the DNA is TGTGCCAGCAGGCCAACTCCGGGACACCTCTCCTACGAGCAGTACTTC. Residues: CASRPTPGHLSYEQYF.

This chain joins TRBV4-3 and TRBJ1-5; D is possibly TRBD1 (5 bases). The CDR3 has 14 amino acids. The ends were cut back, 1 base at V and 7 bases at J, with 11 bases in the middle. From germline, CDR1 is LGHNA and CDR2 YSLEER. The CDR3 sequence: CASSQGLRGQPQHF. The CDR3 DNA reads TGCGCCAGCAGCCAAGGATTAAGGGGCCAGCCCCAGCATTTT.

This clone came up many times. The rearrangement uses TRBV28 and TRBJ2-1, with a tentative D call TRBD1 (5 bases). Trimming took off 5 bases at V and 4 bases at J, with 12 bases between the two ends. CDR1 is MDHEN, CDR2 SYDVKM, per germline. CDR3 length: 14 residues. The CDR3 loop is CASSRQSLYNEQFF. CDR3 bases: TGTGCCAGCAGTCGACAGTCTCTTTACAATGAGCAGTTCTTC.

The V call is TRBV28, the J call TRBJ1-1; no firm D call. Trimming stripped 4 bases from V and 2 bases from J, with 11 bases between. Germline assignment: CDR1 MDHEN and CDR2 SYDVKM. The CDR3 runs to 14 residues. This chain's CDR3 is CASSYPLGNTEAFF. In nucleotides, the CDR3 is TGTGCCAGCAGTTACCCTCTAGGTAACACTGAAGCTTTCTTT.

This chain links TRBV6-1 with TRBJ1-2, with D perhaps TRBD1 (5 bases). V was clipped by 8 bases and J by 0 bases, with 16 bases between them. CDR1 is MNHNS, CDR2 SASEGT, per germline. The CDR3 contains 15 residues. CDR3 DNA sequence: TGTGCCAGCGTCGGAACAGGACCAACTAACTATGGCTACACCTTC. Protein product: CASVGTGPTNYGYTF.

This sequence joins TRBV7-2 and TRBJ1-5; 10 nucleotides agree with TRBD1. In germline, CDR1 is SGHTA, CDR2 FQGNSA. The V gene end was trimmed by 5 bases and the J gene end by 4 bases; junction bases not matched to a gene: 2. The CDR3 consists of 14 residues. CDR3 region: CASSPGQGNQPQHF. CDR3 coding DNA: TGTGCCAGCAGCCCGGGACAGGGGAATCAGCCCCAGCATTTT.